These 20 T cell receptor beta chains came from one sample sequenced in a study of beta chain features in type 1 diabetes. Study-wide results and limits: TCRB CDR3s from Type 1 diabetes patients were moderately but significantly shorter in all four CD4+ subsets.

Their target antigens are unknown. Expressed TCRB transcripts were sequenced, since all the RNA that had been isolated was reverse transcribed. Profiled with immunoSEQ multiplex PCR; TCRdb holds only in-frame clones, not every one. The data show roughly 160,000 clones, with roughly 8% seen just once and around 0.94% held by the top ten. Sample: central memory CD4+ T cells from blood. Receptors originate from a woman aged 40 to 55 with type 1 diabetes.

This sequence joins TRBV29-1 and TRBJ2-5, with TRBD2 identical over 15 bases. This CDR3 spans 15 amino acids. CDR1 is SQVTM, CDR2 ANQGSEA, per germline. V dropped 4 bases and J dropped 9; count of bases not matched to a gene: 9. CDR3 DNA sequence: TGCAGCGTTGGGACTAGCGGGAGGGGAGTAGGGTCCCAGTACTTC. As protein: CSVGTSGRGVGSQYF.

This clone was observed a handful of times. This chain connects TRBV15 to TRBJ1-2; no clear D. The CDR3 runs 14 residues. The ends were cut back, 0 bases at V and 5 bases at J, with 10 bases in the middle. Germline CDR1 and CDR2: LNHNV and YYDKDF (reference sequence). CDR3 residues: CATSRDSAGYGYTF. The CDR3 DNA sequence: TGTGCCACCAGCAGAGATAGTGCCGGGTATGGCTACACCTTC.

This clone was counted ten times or more. Other DNA sequences in the sample encode the same CDR3. This chain connects TRBV7-8 to TRBJ2-2; D ambiguous. V was cut by 0 bases and J by 1 base, with 6 bases left in between. Germline CDR1 and CDR2: SGHVS and FQNEAQ. The CDR3 covers 15 residues. In DNA, the CDR3 is TGTGCCAGCAGCTTAGCATCCAGGAACACCGGGGAGCTGTTTTTT. Translation: CASSLASRNTGELFF.

The DNA for the CDR3 is TGTGCCAGCAGCTTACAGGGTCCTGGGGCCAACGTCCTGACTTTC. This sequence encodes CASSLQGPGANVLTF. The chain is built from TRBV7-9 and TRBJ2-6; a weak D match, TRBD1 (5 bases). This CDR3 comprises 15 residues. Looked up from germline, CDR1 is SEHNR and CDR2 is FQNEAQ (reference sequence). The V gene lost 2 bases and the J gene lost 2 bases, with 7 bases spanning the gap.

V usage is TRBV19 and J usage is TRBJ2-1; D not resolved. CDR1 is LNHDA and CDR2 is SQIVND in the germline V gene (reference sequence). Trimming left V 1 base short and J 5 bases short, with 6 bases between. The CDR3 sequence is 13 residues long. CDR3 bases: TGTGCCAGTAGTATAGGAACAGACAATGAGCAGTTCTTC. Protein: CASSIGTDNEQFF.

The chain joins TRBV11-3 to TRBJ2-7, with D perhaps TRBD1 (6 bases). CDR3 length equals 14 residues. Trimming removed 1 base at V and 2 bases at J, with 9 bases between. Per germline, CDR1 SGHNT and CDR2 YENEEA. CDR3 in amino acids: CASSLGRGAYEQYF. The CDR3 coding sequence is TGTGCCAGCAGCTTAGGCAGGGGTGCCTACGAGCAGTACTTC.

At least ten counts were recorded for this clone. The chain recombines TRBV4-2 with TRBJ1-3; 7 bases are a match to TRBD1. CDR3 size: 16 residues. The V segment lost 4 bases and the J segment 4 bases; nucleotides outside the gene matches: 10. Germline V gene lookup returns CDR1 LGHNA and CDR2 YNFKEQ. The CDR3 loop is CASSPEGGGAGNTIYF. Written as DNA, the CDR3 is TGTGCCAGCAGCCCCGAAGGAGGGGGCGCGGGAAACACCATATATTTT.

The chain combines TRBV11-1 with TRBJ2-1; D remains ambiguous. The germline V gene has CDR1 SGHAT and CDR2 FQDESV (reference sequence). V lost 5 bases to trimming and J lost 5 bases, with 10 bases between them. This CDR3 has 13 residues. CDR3 coding DNA: TGTGCCAGCAGCCCCTCCGGTAACAATGAGCAGTTCTTC. It encodes CASSPSGNNEQFF. The whole variable domain, filled in from reference TRBV11-1 and TRBJ2-1, reads EAEVAQSPRYKITEKSQAVAFWCDPISGHATLYWYRQILGQGPELLVQFQDESVVDDSQLPKDRFSAERLKGVDSTLKIQPAELGDSAMYLCASSPSGNNEQFFGPGTRLTVL.

This clone was seen a few times. The chain is built from TRBV5-1 and TRBJ2-2; possible D gene TRBD1, 5 bases. The CDR3 runs 15 residues. Germline V CDR1 and CDR2: SGHRS, YFSETQ. V dropped 5 bases and J dropped 0 bases, with 11 bases sitting between them. The CDR3: CASRYDRSNTGELFF. Here the CDR3 DNA reads TGCGCCAGCAGATACGACAGATCGAACACCGGGGAGCTGTTTTTT.

This chain joins TRBV19 and TRBJ1-5; 8 nucleotides align to TRBD1. After removal of 9 bases from V and 6 bases from J, the junction contained 4 bases not matched to a gene. Germline V gene lookup returns CDR1 LNHDA and CDR2 SQIVND (reference sequence). The CDR3 is made up of 12 amino acids. CDR3 nucleotides: TGTGCCAGCGGACAGGGTCCTCAGCCCCAGCATTTT. It codes for CASGQGPQPQHF.

The CDR3 coding sequence is TGCGCCAGCAGCCTCCTGGGACACTCGAACACTGAAGCTTTCTTT. Protein product: CASSLLGHSNTEAFF. The V call is TRBV23-1, the J call TRBJ1-1; D possibly corresponds to TRBD1 (6 bases). TRBV23-1 carries the ORF label, with uncertain function. V was shortened by 6 bases and J by 1 base, with 15 bases between the two germline ends. CDR3 size: 15 residues.

This clone was seen a few times. The V gene is TRBV19, the J gene TRBJ1-6, with D maybe TRBD1 (6 bases). Germline V gene lookup returns CDR1 LNHDA and CDR2 SQIVND (reference sequence). V gave up 6 bases and J gave up 11 bases, with 14 bases separating them. CDR3 length: 13 amino acids. CDR3 coding DNA: TGTGCCAGTAGCCCGACAGGTTTTCCACCCCTCCACTTT. Its translation is CASSPTGFPPLHF.

Only a few counts were recorded for this clone. The chain carries TRBV10-3 and TRBJ2-5; D is possibly TRBD2 (7 bases). The ends were cut back, 10 bases at V and 1 base at J, with 16 bases in the middle. Germline CDR1 and CDR2: ENHRY and SYGVKD. The CDR3 is 14 amino acids. In nucleotides, the CDR3 is TGTGCCACCTTTAAGGGGGAGGGCCAAGAGACCCAGTACTTC. Translating it yields CATFKGEGQETQYF.

This clone occurred a few times. The chain employs TRBV19 and TRBJ2-5, with a possible D match to TRBD2 (6 bases). The CDR3 extends over 14 amino acids. V lost 5 bases and J lost 2, with 12 bases in between. Germline CDR1 reads LNHDA; CDR2 reads SQIVND (reference sequence). CDR3 DNA: TGTGCCAGTAGTTCTACCGGGACTCAAGAGACCCAGTACTTC. Translated: CASSSTGTQETQYF.

This clone was picked up a small number of times. The chain is built from TRBV7-2 and TRBJ2-7; 8 bases match TRBD1. V lost 2 bases, J lost 2 bases, and 2 bases stayed unmatched. The CDR3 runs 14 residues. Germline V gene sequence: CDR1 SGHTA, CDR2 FQGNSA. The CDR3 here is CASSLQQGAYEQYF. CDR3 bases: TGTGCCAGCAGCTTACAACAGGGGGCCTACGAGCAGTACTTC.

The chain couples TRBV28 to TRBJ1-5, with 7 bases matching TRBD1. The CDR3 is 14 residues long. V gave up 5 bases and J gave up 3 bases; unmatched junction bases: 4. The V gene's germline CDR1 is MDHEN and CDR2 SYDVKM. The CDR3 DNA follows: TGTGCCAGCAGTCCTGGACAGGCCAATCAGCCCCAGCATTTT. Protein product: CASSPGQANQPQHF.

The V and J genes are TRBV28 and TRBJ1-1; no clear D. From germline, CDR1 is MDHEN and CDR2 SYDVKM. The CDR3 runs 11 residues. Trimming took off 6 bases at V and 11 bases at J, with 13 bases between the two ends. The CDR3 DNA sequence: TGTGCCAGCAGCTATACCGATCTCGCTTTCTTT. Translated: CASSYTDLAFF.

The chain carries TRBV2 and TRBJ2-1, with TRBD2 as a possible D gene (7 bases). Germline V gives CDR1 SNHLY, CDR2 FYNNEI. V lost 7 bases and J 2 bases, leaving 9 bases between the germline ends. This CDR3 is 13 amino acids long. The CDR3 region is CASTGGAYNEQFF. The CDR3 bases are TGTGCCAGCACGGGGGGCGCCTACAATGAGCAGTTCTTC.

Only a few counts were recorded for this clone. The sample holds other DNA sequences that translate to the same CDR3. The rearrangement joins TRBV9 to TRBJ2-3, with 8 bases fitting TRBD2. The CDR3 length is 16 residues. V dropped 4 bases and J dropped 0; count of bases not matched to a gene: 7. The germline CDR1 and CDR2 sequences are SGDLS and YYNGEE. This CDR3 reads CASSLRLATSTDTQYF. For the CDR3, the DNA is TGTGCCAGCAGCCTCCGACTAGCGACTAGCACAGATACGCAGTATTTT.

Only a few counts were recorded for this clone. V is TRBV29-1 and J is TRBJ2-1, with D possibly TRBD1 on 6 matching bases. Trimming took 7 bases from V and 0 from J, leaving 13 bases between them. The CDR3 covers 14 residues. Looked up from germline, CDR1 is SQVTM and CDR2 is ANQGSEA. This CDR3 reads CSARTVSSYNEQFF. The CDR3 coding sequence is TGCAGCGCTAGGACAGTCAGCTCCTACAATGAGCAGTTCTTC.